The rows below give T cell receptor beta chains drawn from one sample of a study of cytomegalovirus exposure and HLA in healthy donors. The repertoire was sequenced with immunoSEQ multiplex PCR; TCRdb's copy has only in-frame clones and lacks some. The data hold under 130,000 clones, with about 80% observed a single time. The specimen was PBMCs. The receptor set was obtained from a man aged 45-65 years in good health and CMV-seropositive. The CDR3 runs from the conserved cysteine through the conserved F or W. The D gene is left open where the match is weak. The size field is filled for only some rows; it gives once, few, many or a size class.

d_call: -; clone_size: -; v_call: TRBV29-1; cdr3_length: 10; j_call: TRBJ2-7; cdr3_aa: CSVRINEQYF; cdr3_nt: TGCAGCGTTCGCATAAACGAGCAGTACTTC
d_call: TRBD2; clone_size: -; v_call: TRBV6-1; cdr3_length: 14; j_call: TRBJ2-1; cdr3_aa: CASRTLTSWNEQFF; cdr3_nt: TGTGCCAGCAGGACTCTGACTAGCTGGAATGAGCAGTTCTTC
d_call: -; clone_size: -; v_call: TRBV7-2; cdr3_length: 16; j_call: TRBJ1-3; cdr3_aa: CASSLDGTISGNTIYF; cdr3_nt: TGTGCCAGCAGCTTAGATGGGACTATCTCTGGAAACACCATATATTTT
d_call: -; clone_size: -; v_call: TRBV30; cdr3_length: 13; j_call: TRBJ2-5; cdr3_aa: CAWSGGLQETQYF; cdr3_nt: TGTGCCTGGAGTGGGGGCCTCCAAGAGACCCAGTACTTC
d_call: -; clone_size: -; v_call: TRBV28; cdr3_length: 15; j_call: TRBJ2-1; cdr3_aa: CASSLGRAGPLEQFF; cdr3_nt: TGTGCCAGCAGTTTAGGGCGGGCCGGTCCGCTTGAGCAGTTCTTC
d_call: -; clone_size: -; v_call: TRBV6-6; cdr3_length: 14; j_call: TRBJ1-2; cdr3_aa: CASSHPGQRDGYTF; cdr3_nt: TGTGCCAGCAGCCACCCCGGACAGAGGGACGGCTACACCTTC
d_call: -; clone_size: -; v_call: TRBV6-6; cdr3_length: 16; j_call: TRBJ2-2; cdr3_aa: CASSPPGRGRSGELFF; cdr3_nt: TGTGCCAGCAGCCCCCCGGGACGAGGGAGGTCCGGGGAGCTGTTTTTT
d_call: -; clone_size: -; v_call: TRBV27; cdr3_length: 12; j_call: TRBJ1-6; cdr3_aa: CASSLLNSPLHF; cdr3_nt: TGTGCCAGCAGTTTACTTAATTCACCCCTCCACTTT
d_call: -; clone_size: -; v_call: TRBV10-3; cdr3_length: 16; j_call: TRBJ1-4; cdr3_aa: CAISESRGGLEEKLFF; cdr3_nt: TGTGCCATCAGTGAGTCTCGAGGGGGATTAGAGGAAAAACTGTTTTTT
d_call: -; clone_size: -; v_call: TRBV19; cdr3_length: 18; j_call: TRBJ1-2; cdr3_aa: CASSSAVSGSPLNYGYTF; cdr3_nt: TGTGCCAGTAGTTCCGCGGTCTCGGGAAGTCCTTTAAACTATGGCTACACCTTC
d_call: TRBD1; clone_size: -; v_call: TRBV5-1; cdr3_length: 15; j_call: TRBJ1-1; cdr3_aa: CASSLVGTGKTEAFF; cdr3_nt: TGCGCCAGCAGCTTGGTAGGGACAGGGAAGACTGAAGCTTTCTTT
d_call: TRBD1; clone_size: -; v_call: TRBV5-5; cdr3_length: 14; j_call: TRBJ1-5; cdr3_aa: CASSLQGAYQPQHF; cdr3_nt: TGTGCCAGCAGCTTACAGGGGGCCTATCAGCCCCAGCATTTT
d_call: TRBD1; clone_size: -; v_call: TRBV9; cdr3_length: 13; j_call: TRBJ1-1; cdr3_aa: CASSEEDRAGAFF; cdr3_nt: TGTGCCAGCAGCGAGGAGGACAGGGCGGGAGCTTTCTTT
d_call: -; clone_size: once; v_call: TRBV4-1; cdr3_length: 15; j_call: TRBJ1-1; cdr3_aa: CASSHPGGSDTEAFF; cdr3_nt: TGCGCCAGCAGCCACCCCGGCGGGTCTGACACTGAAGCTTTCTTT
d_call: TRBD1; clone_size: -; v_call: TRBV5-1; cdr3_length: 15; j_call: TRBJ2-7; cdr3_aa: CASSLWTGMVYEQYF; cdr3_nt: TGCGCCAGCAGCTTATGGACAGGGATGGTCTACGAGCAGTACTTC
d_call: TRBD1; clone_size: few; v_call: TRBV27; cdr3_length: 15; j_call: TRBJ1-2; cdr3_aa: CASRGLRGRGYGYTF; cdr3_nt: TGTGCCAGCAGAGGGCTGAGGGGGCGCGGCTATGGCTACACCTTC
d_call: -; clone_size: few; v_call: TRBV19; cdr3_length: 14; j_call: TRBJ2-5; cdr3_aa: CASSIGRGSETQYF; cdr3_nt: TGTGCCAGTAGTATTGGCAGGGGCTCAGAGACCCAGTACTTC
d_call: TRBD2; clone_size: -; v_call: TRBV6-1; cdr3_length: 16; j_call: TRBJ2-4; cdr3_aa: CASSEPAGGAKNIQYF; cdr3_nt: TGTGCCAGCAGTGAACCAGCGGGGGGGGCCAAAAACATTCAGTACTTC
d_call: -; clone_size: -; v_call: TRBV9; cdr3_length: 19; j_call: TRBJ2-2; cdr3_aa: CASSATGTPARDDTGELFF; cdr3_nt: TGTGCCAGCAGCGCTACCGGGACTCCGGCCCGGGATGACACCGGGGAGCTGTTTTTT
d_call: -; clone_size: -; v_call: TRBV19; cdr3_length: 13; j_call: TRBJ1-3; cdr3_aa: CATPYRNRNTIYF; cdr3_nt: TGTGCCACCCCATACAGGAATCGGAACACCATATATTTT
d_call: -; clone_size: -; v_call: TRBV7-2; cdr3_length: 15; j_call: TRBJ2-1; cdr3_aa: CASSPLPGSYNEQFF; cdr3_nt: TGTGCCAGCAGCCCCCTTCCGGGGTCATACAATGAGCAGTTCTTC
d_call: -; clone_size: -; v_call: TRBV10-1; cdr3_length: 11; j_call: TRBJ2-7; cdr3_aa: CASSDRGEQYF; cdr3_nt: TGCGCCAGCAGTGATCGGGGCGAGCAGTACTTC
d_call: TRBD2; clone_size: -; v_call: TRBV5-1; cdr3_length: 15; j_call: TRBJ2-7; cdr3_aa: CASSLGAGVSYEQYF; cdr3_nt: TGCGCCAGCAGCTTGGGCGCGGGAGTCTCCTACGAGCAGTACTTC
d_call: -; clone_size: -; v_call: TRBV9; cdr3_length: 14; j_call: TRBJ1-2; cdr3_aa: CASSVGASGGANTF; cdr3_nt: TGTGCCAGCAGCGTAGGAGCGTCCGGGGGGGCGAACACCTTC
d_call: TRBD2; clone_size: -; v_call: TRBV2; cdr3_length: 15; j_call: TRBJ2-3; cdr3_aa: CASSFGGGAADTQYF; cdr3_nt: TGTGCCAGCAGTTTCGGCGGGGGGGCCGCAGATACGCAGTATTTT
d_call: -; clone_size: few; v_call: TRBV4-1; cdr3_length: 19; j_call: TRBJ1-2; cdr3_aa: CASSQVLALRDLFNYGYTF; cdr3_nt: TGCGCCAGCAGCCAAGTCCTAGCGCTCCGGGACCTTTTTAACTATGGCTACACCTTC
d_call: -; clone_size: -; v_call: TRBV30; cdr3_length: 15; j_call: TRBJ2-7; cdr3_aa: CAWSVGGGGTWEQYF; cdr3_nt: TGTGCCTGGAGTGTTGGAGGCGGAGGTACGTGGGAGCAGTACTTC
d_call: TRBD2; clone_size: once; v_call: TRBV13; cdr3_length: 17; j_call: TRBJ2-5; cdr3_aa: CASSLGQGRTSGETQYF; cdr3_nt: TGTGCCAGCAGCTTAGGCCAGGGCCGGACTAGCGGGGAGACCCAGTACTTC
d_call: -; clone_size: -; v_call: TRBV11-1; cdr3_length: 15; j_call: TRBJ2-7; cdr3_aa: CASSLPGVGATRKYF; cdr3_nt: TGTGCCAGCAGCTTGCCGGGAGTGGGCGCGACCCGGAAGTACTTC
d_call: TRBD2; clone_size: -; v_call: TRBV5-6; cdr3_length: 13; j_call: TRBJ2-2; cdr3_aa: CASSFQRGGELFF; cdr3_nt: TGTGCCAGCAGCTTTCAGCGGGGAGGGGAGCTGTTTTTT
d_call: -; clone_size: -; v_call: TRBV14; cdr3_length: 15; j_call: TRBJ2-7; cdr3_aa: CASSLSLESSYEQYF; cdr3_nt: TGTGCCAGCAGCCTTTCCTTAGAAAGCTCCTACGAGCAGTACTTC
d_call: -; clone_size: -; v_call: TRBV7-2; cdr3_length: 16; j_call: TRBJ2-7; cdr3_aa: CASSLALSPGYYEQYF; cdr3_nt: TGTGCCAGCAGCTTAGCGCTAAGCCCAGGATACTACGAGCAGTACTTC
d_call: TRBD2; clone_size: -; v_call: TRBV5-4; cdr3_length: 14; j_call: TRBJ2-3; cdr3_aa: CASSLKDWGGAQYF; cdr3_nt: TGTGCCAGCAGCTTGAAGGATTGGGGGGGGGCGCAGTATTTT
d_call: -; clone_size: -; v_call: TRBV15; cdr3_length: 15; j_call: TRBJ2-3; cdr3_aa: CATSRSRDPLDTQYF; cdr3_nt: TGTGCCACCAGCAGAAGCAGGGATCCTTTAGATACGCAGTATTTT
d_call: TRBD1; clone_size: -; v_call: TRBV28; cdr3_length: 17; j_call: TRBJ1-4; cdr3_aa: CASSLKPGDRSNEKLFF; cdr3_nt: TGTGCCAGCAGTTTGAAACCCGGGGACAGAAGCAATGAAAAACTGTTTTTT
d_call: -; clone_size: few; v_call: TRBV5-1; cdr3_length: 15; j_call: TRBJ2-3; cdr3_aa: CASSLGGRPTDTQYF; cdr3_nt: TGCGCCAGCAGCTTGGGTGGGAGGCCCACAGATACGCAGTATTTT
d_call: TRBD2; clone_size: -; v_call: TRBV9; cdr3_length: 17; j_call: TRBJ2-1; cdr3_aa: CASSGPATSGIGDEQFF; cdr3_nt: TGTGCCAGCAGCGGCCCGGCGACTAGCGGGATAGGGGATGAGCAGTTCTTC